This TCR beta chain came from a study of post-analysis software for immune sequencing data. The germline V gene encodes CDR1 MNHEY and CDR2 SVGEGT. This CDR3 comprises 17 residues. Trimming at V came to 7 bases and at J to 0 bases, leaving 11 bases not matched to a gene. Turning to this clonotype: Antigen: not known.

Each TCR beta cDNA library carried unique molecular identifiers. TCRdb re-derived calls from the PCR reads in MiXCR, one entry per CDR3 protein. The sample consists of roughly 800,000 distinct CDR3 sequences, about 45% of them appearing once. Study-wide points: Elevated frequency relative to controls characterized roughly five TRBV segments in patients, TRBV5-6, TRBV5-1 and TRBV20-1 among them.

This receptor was taken from a girl aged 5-17 years with multiple sclerosis. The genes are TRBV6-2 or TRBV6-3 and TRBJ2-3; 9 nucleotides align to TRBD2. Material: blood. CDR3 sequence: CASTPYGLARSTDTQYF. As DNA, the CDR3 is TGTGCCAGCACTCCTTATGGACTAGCGCGAAGCACAGATACGCAGTATTTT.